The clone carrying this TCR beta chain was counted only a few times. The record originates from a study of identical twins. Trimming removed 7 bases from V and 15 bases from J; junction bases left unmatched: 14. This CDR3 has 13 residues. Germline V lookup: CDR1 MNHNS, CDR2 SASEGT. TCRdb analysed the 5' RACE reads with MiXCR anew, one entry per CDR3 protein. This sample has a few hundred thousand distinct CDR3 sequences, with more than 6.5% found just once. Separately, the same data were catalogued under a study of yellow fever vaccine responses in identical twins.

Material: memory (CD45RO+) T cells sorted from blood. The source is a woman aged 18-29 years in good health. V and J are TRBV6-1 and TRBJ2-1; 8 bases match TRBD2. The CDR3 sequence: CASTETRGVASFF. The CDR3, as DNA: TGTGCCAGCACCGAAACGCGGGGGGTGGCATCGTTCTTC.